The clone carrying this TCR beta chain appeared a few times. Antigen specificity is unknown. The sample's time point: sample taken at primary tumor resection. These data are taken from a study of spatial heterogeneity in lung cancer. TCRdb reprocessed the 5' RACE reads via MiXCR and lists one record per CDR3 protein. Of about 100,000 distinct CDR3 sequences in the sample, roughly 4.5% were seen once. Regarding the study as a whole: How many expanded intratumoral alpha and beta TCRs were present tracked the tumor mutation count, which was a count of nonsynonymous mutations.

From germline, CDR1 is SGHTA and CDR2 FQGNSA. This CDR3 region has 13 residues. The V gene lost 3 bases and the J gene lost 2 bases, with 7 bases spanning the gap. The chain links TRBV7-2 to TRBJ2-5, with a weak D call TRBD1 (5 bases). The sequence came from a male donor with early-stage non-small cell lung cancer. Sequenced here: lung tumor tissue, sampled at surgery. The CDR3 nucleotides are TGTGCCAGCAGCTTCAGGGCACAAGAGACCCAGTACTTC. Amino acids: CASSFRAQETQYF.